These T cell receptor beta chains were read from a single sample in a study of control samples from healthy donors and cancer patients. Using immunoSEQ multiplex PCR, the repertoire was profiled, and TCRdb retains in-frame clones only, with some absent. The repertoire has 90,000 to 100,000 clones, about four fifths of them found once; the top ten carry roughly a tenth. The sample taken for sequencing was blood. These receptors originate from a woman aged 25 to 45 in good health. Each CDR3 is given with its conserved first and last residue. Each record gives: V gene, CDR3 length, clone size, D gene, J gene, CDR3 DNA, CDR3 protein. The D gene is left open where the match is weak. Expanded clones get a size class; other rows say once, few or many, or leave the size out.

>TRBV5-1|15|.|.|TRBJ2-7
TGCGCCAGCAGTCCCTTCGGACCGCCGTCCTTTGAGCAGTACTTC
CASSPFGPPSFEQYF
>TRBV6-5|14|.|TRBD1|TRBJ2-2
TGTGCCAGCACCCCCGGACAGGGGACCGGGGAGCTGTTTTTT
CASTPGQGTGELFF
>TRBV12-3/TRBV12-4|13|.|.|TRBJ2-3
TGTGCCAGCAGTTTTTTGTTGACAGATACGCAGTATTTT
CASSFLLTDTQYF
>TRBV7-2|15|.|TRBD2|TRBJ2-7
TGTGCCAGCAGCTTAGCCCGCGGGGGGCCCTACGAGCAGTACTTC
CASSLARGGPYEQYF
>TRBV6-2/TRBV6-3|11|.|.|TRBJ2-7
TGTGCCAGCAGTTCACGGGCAGGGGCAGACTTC
CASSSRAGADF
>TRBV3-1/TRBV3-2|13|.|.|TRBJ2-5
TGTGCCAGCAGCCCCCCGGGCAGGGGGACCCAGTACTTC
CASSPPGRGTQYF
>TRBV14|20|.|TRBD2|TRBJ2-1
TGTGCCAGCAGCCAAGGTGCTGGACTAGCGGGGGCCGCCCCCTACAATGAGCAGTTCTTC
CASSQGAGLAGAAPYNEQFF
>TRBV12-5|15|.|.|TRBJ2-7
TGTGCTAGTGGTTTGGGGCAGGGCGCATCCTACGAGCAGTACTTC
CASGLGQGASYEQYF
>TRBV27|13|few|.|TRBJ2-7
TGTGCCAGCAGTTTATCGCGGTCCTACGAGCAGTACTTC
CASSLSRSYEQYF
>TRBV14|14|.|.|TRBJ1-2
TGTGCCAGCAGCCAAGGGACCATCAGGCGTGGCTACACCTTC
CASSQGTIRRGYTF
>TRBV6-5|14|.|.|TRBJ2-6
TGTGCCAGCAGACAGGGTTCAGGGGCCAACGTCCTGACTTTC
CASRQGSGANVLTF
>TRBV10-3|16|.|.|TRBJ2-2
TGTGCCATCAGTGAGGGACAAGCGGCGAACACCGGGGAGCTGTTTTTT
CAISEGQAANTGELFF
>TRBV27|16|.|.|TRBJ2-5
TGTGCCAGCAGTTTATCGTGGAGGGGGGGTGAAGAGACCCAGTACTTC
CASSLSWRGGEETQYF
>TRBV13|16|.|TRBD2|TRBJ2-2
TGTGCCAGCAGCTTAGGACTAGCGGCGAACACCGGGGAGCTGTTTTTT
CASSLGLAANTGELFF
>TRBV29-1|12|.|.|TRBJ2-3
TGCAGCGTTGGTTTGGGCACAGATACGCAGTATTTT
CSVGLGTDTQYF
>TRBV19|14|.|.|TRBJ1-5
TGTGCCAGTTCCACCCTTGGGGGTGGTCAGCCCCAGCATTTT
CASSTLGGGQPQHF
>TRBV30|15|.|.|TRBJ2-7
TGTGCCTGGAGTGGGGGGACACCTAGCTCCTACGAGCAGTACTTC
CAWSGGTPSSYEQYF
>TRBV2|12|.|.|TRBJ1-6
TGTGCCAGCAGTACTGACCCAGGGGCCCTCCACTTT
CASSTDPGALHF
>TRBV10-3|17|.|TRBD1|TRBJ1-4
TGTGCCATCAGTGAGTCGACTCCCGGGACAGGGGGTGAAAAACTGTTTTTT
CAISESTPGTGGEKLFF
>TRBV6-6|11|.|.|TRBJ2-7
TGTGCCAGCAGTTACGGAGCGGAGCAGTACTTC
CASSYGAEQYF
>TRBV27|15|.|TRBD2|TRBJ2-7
TGTGCCAGCAGTTTATCGAGCGGGGGGGTTTACGAGCAGTACTTC
CASSLSSGGVYEQYF
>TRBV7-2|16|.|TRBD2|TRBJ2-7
TGTGCCAGCAGCCCCGTCGGGACTAGCGGGATTTACGAGCAGTACTTC
CASSPVGTSGIYEQYF
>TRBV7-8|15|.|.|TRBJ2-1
TGTGCCAGCAGCCGAGACGCGGGGGCGGGGAATGAGCAGTTCTTC
CASSRDAGAGNEQFF
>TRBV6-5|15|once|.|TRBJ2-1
TGTGCCAGCAGACCCTCGAGCGGTACCTACAATGAGCAGTTCTTC
CASRPSSGTYNEQFF
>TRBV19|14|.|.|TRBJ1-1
TGTGCCAGTAGTATTGAGGGAATCATCACTGAAGCTTTCTTT
CASSIEGIITEAFF
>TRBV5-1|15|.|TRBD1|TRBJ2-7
TGCGCCAGCAGCTTGGAGGGACAGGGGTCCTACGAGCAGTACTTC
CASSLEGQGSYEQYF
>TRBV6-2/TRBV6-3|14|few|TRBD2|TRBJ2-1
TGTGCCAGCAGTCGACTAGCGGGGGGGAATGAGCAGTTCTTC
CASSRLAGGNEQFF
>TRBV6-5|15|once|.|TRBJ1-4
TGTGCCAGCAGTTACTCTGGCCTCTTTAATGAAAAACTGTTTTTT
CASSYSGLFNEKLFF
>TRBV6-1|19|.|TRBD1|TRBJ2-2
TGTGCCAGCAGTGAAGCGCTTTTTTCCGGACAGGGTGTCACCGGGGAGCTGTTTTTT
CASSEALFSGQGVTGELFF
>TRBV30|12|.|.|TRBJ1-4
TGTGCCTGGAGTCCTGGGGGTGAAAAACTGTTTTTT
CAWSPGGEKLFF
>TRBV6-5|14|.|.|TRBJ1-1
TGTGCCAGCAGTTACGGTACCGTGAACACTGAAGCTTTCTTT
CASSYGTVNTEAFF
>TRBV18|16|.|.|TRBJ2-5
TGTGCCAGCTCACCACCGTGGCAGGGTGCCGAGGAGACCCAGTACTTC
CASSPPWQGAEETQYF
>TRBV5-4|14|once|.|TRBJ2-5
TGTGCCAGCAGGGCTGACAGGAGGCAAGAGACCCAGTACTTC
CASRADRRQETQYF
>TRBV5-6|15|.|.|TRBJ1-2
TGTGCCAGCAGCTTGGCCCGGCCAGGGCACTATGGCTACACCTTC
CASSLARPGHYGYTF
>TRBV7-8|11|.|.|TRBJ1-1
TGTGCCAGCAGTTCAGGGCGGGTGGCTTTCTTT
CASSSGRVAFF
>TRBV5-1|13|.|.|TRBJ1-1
TGCGCCAGCAGCTTCGCTGGGAACACTGAAGCTTTCTTT
CASSFAGNTEAFF
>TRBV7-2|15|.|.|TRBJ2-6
TGTGCCAGCAGCTTGAAGGGTTCGGGGGCCAACGTCCTGACTTTC
CASSLKGSGANVLTF
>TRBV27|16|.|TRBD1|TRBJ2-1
TGTGCCAGCAGTCCACTGGGGACAGGGGGCTACAATGAGCAGTTCTTC
CASSPLGTGGYNEQFF
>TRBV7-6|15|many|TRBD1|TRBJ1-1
TGTGCCAGCAGCCTGCAGGACAGGGTAAACACTGAAGCTTTCTTT
CASSLQDRVNTEAFF
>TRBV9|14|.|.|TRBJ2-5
TGTGCCAGCAGCGTAGATCGGGGACAAGAGACCCAGTACTTC
CASSVDRGQETQYF
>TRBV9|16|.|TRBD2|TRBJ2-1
TGTGCCAGCAGCGTAGCTTCTAGCGGGGGGCACAATGAGCAGTTCTTC
CASSVASSGGHNEQFF
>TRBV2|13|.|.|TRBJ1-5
TGTGCCAGCAGCGTCCAGGGATCTCAGCCCCAGCATTTT
CASSVQGSQPQHF
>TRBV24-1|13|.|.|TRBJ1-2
TGTGCCACCAGTGGATCGTCGAACTATGGCTACACCTTC
CATSGSSNYGYTF
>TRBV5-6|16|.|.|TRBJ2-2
TGTGCCAGCAGCCCCAGGGACCGATCGAACACCGGGGAGCTGTTTTTT
CASSPRDRSNTGELFF
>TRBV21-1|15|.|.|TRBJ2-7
TGTGCCAGCAGGGGGACCTTGGGCAGGGGCTACGAGCAGTACTTC
CASRGTLGRGYEQYF
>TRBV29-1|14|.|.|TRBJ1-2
TGCAGCGTAGCTCGGGACACCGCTAACTATGGCTACACCTTC
CSVARDTANYGYTF
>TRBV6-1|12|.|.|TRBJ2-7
TGTGCCAGCAGTGAAGCGCTTGGGGCACAGTACTTC
CASSEALGAQYF
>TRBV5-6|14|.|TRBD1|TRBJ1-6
TGTGCCAGCGGACCGACAGGGGCCTATTCACCCCTCCACTTT
CASGPTGAYSPLHF
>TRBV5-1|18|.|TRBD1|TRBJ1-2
TGCGCCAGCAGCTTGGAAGGGCGGACAGGGGGCGCCCCCTATGGCTACACCTTC
CASSLEGRTGGAPYGYTF